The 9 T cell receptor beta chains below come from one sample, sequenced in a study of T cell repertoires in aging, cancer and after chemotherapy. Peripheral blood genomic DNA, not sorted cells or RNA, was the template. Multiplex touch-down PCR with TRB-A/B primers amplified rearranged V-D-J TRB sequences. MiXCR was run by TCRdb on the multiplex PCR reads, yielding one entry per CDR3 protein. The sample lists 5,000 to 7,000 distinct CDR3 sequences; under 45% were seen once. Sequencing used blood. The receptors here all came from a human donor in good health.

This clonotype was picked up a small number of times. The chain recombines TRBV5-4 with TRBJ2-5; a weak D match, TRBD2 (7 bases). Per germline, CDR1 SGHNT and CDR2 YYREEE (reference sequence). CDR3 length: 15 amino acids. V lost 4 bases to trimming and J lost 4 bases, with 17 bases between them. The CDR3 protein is CASSPSVGGRETQYF. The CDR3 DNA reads TGTGCCAGCAGCCCTTCGGTGGGGGGGCGAGAGACCCAGTACTTC.

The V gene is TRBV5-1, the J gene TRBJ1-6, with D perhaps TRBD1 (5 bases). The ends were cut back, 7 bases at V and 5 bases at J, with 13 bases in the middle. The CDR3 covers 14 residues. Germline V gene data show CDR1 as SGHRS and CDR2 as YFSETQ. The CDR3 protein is CASGSGLNNSPLHF. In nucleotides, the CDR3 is TGCGCCAGCGGCTCGGGACTCAATAATTCACCCCTCCACTTT.

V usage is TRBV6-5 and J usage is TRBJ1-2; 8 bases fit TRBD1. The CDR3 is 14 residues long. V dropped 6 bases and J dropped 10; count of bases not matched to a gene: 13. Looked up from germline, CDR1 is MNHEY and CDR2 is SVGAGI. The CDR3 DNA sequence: TGTGCCAGCAGGCCTACTAGGGGGACAGGAGACTACACCTTC. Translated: CASRPTRGTGDYTF.

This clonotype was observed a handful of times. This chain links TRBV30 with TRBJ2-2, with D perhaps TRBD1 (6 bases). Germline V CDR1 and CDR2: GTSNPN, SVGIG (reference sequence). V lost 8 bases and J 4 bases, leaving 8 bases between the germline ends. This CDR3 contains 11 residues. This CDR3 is CAGGLTGELFF. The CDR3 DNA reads TGTGCCGGGGGCCTCACCGGGGAGCTGTTTTTT.

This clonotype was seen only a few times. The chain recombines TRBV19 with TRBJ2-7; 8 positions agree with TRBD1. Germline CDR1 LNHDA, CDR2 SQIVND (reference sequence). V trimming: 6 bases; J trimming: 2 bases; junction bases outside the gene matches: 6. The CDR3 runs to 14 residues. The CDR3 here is CASSGTGSTYEQYF. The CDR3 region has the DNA TGTGCCAGTAGCGGGACAGGTTCCACCTACGAGCAGTACTTC.

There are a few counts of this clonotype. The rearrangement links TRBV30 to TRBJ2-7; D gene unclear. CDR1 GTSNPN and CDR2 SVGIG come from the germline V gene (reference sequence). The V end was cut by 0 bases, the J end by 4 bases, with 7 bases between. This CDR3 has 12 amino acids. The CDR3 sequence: CAWSVVGYEQYF. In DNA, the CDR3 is TGTGCCTGGAGTGTTGTAGGGTACGAGCAGTACTTC. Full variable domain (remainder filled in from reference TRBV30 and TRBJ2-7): SQTIHQWPATLVQPVGSPLSLECTVEGTSNPNLYWYRQAAGRGLQLLFYSVGIGQISSEVPQNLSASRPQDRQFILSSKKLLLSDSGFYLCAWSVVGYEQYFGPGTRLTVT.

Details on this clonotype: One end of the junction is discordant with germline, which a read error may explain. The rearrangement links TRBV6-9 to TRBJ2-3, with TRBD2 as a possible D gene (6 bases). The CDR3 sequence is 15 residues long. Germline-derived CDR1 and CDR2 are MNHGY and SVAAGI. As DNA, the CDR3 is TGTGCCATCAGTGATATGCGGGGATCGGGTATGACGCAGTATTTT. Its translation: CAISDMRGSGMTQYF.

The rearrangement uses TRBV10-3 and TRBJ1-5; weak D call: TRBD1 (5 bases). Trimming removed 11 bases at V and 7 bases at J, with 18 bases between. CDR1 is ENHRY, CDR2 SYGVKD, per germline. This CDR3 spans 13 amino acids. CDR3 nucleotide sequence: TGTGCCTCGTGTCGCGGAAGGGGCCAGCCCCAGCATTTT. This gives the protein CASCRGRGQPQHF.

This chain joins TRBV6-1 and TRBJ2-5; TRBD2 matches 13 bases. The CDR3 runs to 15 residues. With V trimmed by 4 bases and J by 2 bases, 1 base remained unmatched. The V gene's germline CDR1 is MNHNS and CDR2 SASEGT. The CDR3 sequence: CASSVLAGGQETQYF. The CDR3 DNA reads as TGTGCCAGCAGTGTACTAGCGGGGGGGCAAGAGACCCAGTACTTC.